This T cell receptor (beta chain) was captured in a study of T cells in Graves' hyperthyroidism and ophthalmopathy. This clonotype was seen at least ten times. From RNA transcripts, TCR beta CDR3 regions were amplified. First-round RT-PCR targeting the TCR CDR3 was performed with the HTBI primer set. TCRdb re-derived calls from the multiplex PCR reads in MiXCR, one entry per CDR3 protein. Of about 350,000 distinct CDR3 sequences in the sample, around 13% were seen once. The receptor's source is a woman under 40 with Graves' hyperthyroidism. The sequencing input was blood.

The CDR3 sequence: CASGGSEQFF. The CDR3 DNA is TGTGCCAGCGGAGGGTCAGAGCAGTTCTTC. This chain connects TRBV3-1 to TRBJ2-1; D possibly corresponds to TRBD2 (6 bases). Germline V gene lookup returns CDR1 LGHDT and CDR2 YNNKEL (reference sequence). The CDR3 is made up of 10 amino acids. V was trimmed by 8 bases and J by 10 bases, leaving 9 bases between them.